This section outlines one T cell receptor beta chain sequence together with its context. Sequencing used immunoSEQ multiplex PCR; TCRdb keeps in-frame clones, though not all of them. Of about 390,000 clones in the sample, about 92% were seen once. This sample is drawn from a study of Ad26.COV2.S vaccination and SARS-CoV-2 variants. As to treatment: some 20 received Ad26.COV2.S at low or high dose, single or two shots; several received placebo; per-sample allocation not given. Samples came from day 63 after the first vaccine or placebo injection. The TCR was taken from a person aged 18-65 years who received the Ad26.COV2.S COVID-19 vaccine or a placebo. The starting material was peripheral blood, obtained in a trial of Ad26.COV2.S vaccine versus placebo.

This chain's CDR3 is CASSLLNSDQPQHF. CDR3 sequence (DNA): TGTGCCAGCAGCTTGCTCAATTCGGATCAGCCCCAGCATTTT. The rearrangement links TRBV5-5 to TRBJ1-5; D not resolved. Trimming removed 1 base at V and 5 bases at J, with 10 bases between. The CDR3 totals 14 residues. Germline V lookup: CDR1 SGHKS, CDR2 YYEKEE (reference sequence). Based on the CDR3 plus reference TRBV5-5 and TRBJ1-5, the full variable domain is DAGVTQSPTHLIKTRGQQVTLRCSPISGHKSVSWYQQVLGQGPQFIFQYYEKEERGRGNFPDRFSARQFPNYSSELNVNALLLGDSALYLCASSLLNSDQPQHFGDGTRLSIL.